This is a list of T cell receptor beta chains from one sample in a study of cytomegalovirus exposure and HLA in healthy donors. This table comes from immunoSEQ multiplex PCR, and its TCRdb copy is limited to in-frame clones, with some not included. This sample has about 170,000 clones, with 70% to 90% found just once. Sequencing was carried out using PBMCs. Receptors were obtained from a man aged 25-45 years in good health and CMV-seropositive. CDR3s include the opening cysteine and the closing phenylalanine or tryptophan. The D gene is left open where the match is weak. Clone size appears in some rows only: once, few, many, or a class for an expanded clone.

v_gene: TRBV5-6; d_gene: .; abundance: .; j_gene: TRBJ1-2; CDR3aa: CASSLGANYGYTF
v_gene: TRBV19; d_gene: TRBD2; abundance: .; j_gene: TRBJ2-3; CDR3aa: CASSILSGGGTDTQYF
v_gene: TRBV23-1; d_gene: .; abundance: .; j_gene: TRBJ1-2; CDR3aa: CASSHMPRTNYGYTF
v_gene: TRBV5-5; d_gene: TRBD2; abundance: .; j_gene: TRBJ2-2; CDR3aa: CASSPNSGTNTGELFF
v_gene: TRBV7-3; d_gene: .; abundance: .; j_gene: TRBJ2-1; CDR3aa: CASSPTGLYNEQFF
v_gene: TRBV7-2; d_gene: TRBD1; abundance: .; j_gene: TRBJ1-2; CDR3aa: CASSLRTGEYGYTF
v_gene: TRBV11-3; d_gene: TRBD1; abundance: .; j_gene: TRBJ1-1; CDR3aa: CASSPWDRGLTEAFF
v_gene: TRBV6-5; d_gene: .; abundance: .; j_gene: TRBJ2-1; CDR3aa: CASSYSKEGDEQFF
v_gene: TRBV19; d_gene: .; abundance: .; j_gene: TRBJ1-4; CDR3aa: CASSLPLFRGIGANEKLFF
v_gene: TRBV6-8; d_gene: TRBD2; abundance: .; j_gene: TRBJ2-2; CDR3aa: CASRAETSGVTGELFF
v_gene: TRBV5-4; d_gene: .; abundance: .; j_gene: TRBJ2-1; CDR3aa: CASGPLREQFF
v_gene: TRBV9; d_gene: .; abundance: .; j_gene: TRBJ2-2; CDR3aa: CASSPFYTGRWSTGELFF
v_gene: TRBV5-6; d_gene: .; abundance: once; j_gene: TRBJ2-1; CDR3aa: CASRTRRDYSYNEQFF
v_gene: TRBV18; d_gene: TRBD1; abundance: once; j_gene: TRBJ1-2; CDR3aa: CASSPSTGVDYGYTF
v_gene: TRBV6-4; d_gene: TRBD2; abundance: .; j_gene: TRBJ2-3; CDR3aa: CASSFVAGVRTDTQYF
v_gene: TRBV5-1; d_gene: TRBD1; abundance: .; j_gene: TRBJ1-2; CDR3aa: CASRGQGDYGYTF
v_gene: TRBV7-7; d_gene: .; abundance: .; j_gene: TRBJ2-5; CDR3aa: CASSLVRQETQYF
v_gene: TRBV4-2; d_gene: TRBD1; abundance: .; j_gene: TRBJ1-1; CDR3aa: CASSPWTGTAEAFF
v_gene: TRBV5-6; d_gene: .; abundance: .; j_gene: TRBJ2-2; CDR3aa: CASSFDGVNTGELFF
v_gene: TRBV4-2; d_gene: .; abundance: .; j_gene: TRBJ2-3; CDR3aa: CASSQANGSPTDTQYF
v_gene: TRBV5-6; d_gene: .; abundance: .; j_gene: TRBJ1-4; CDR3aa: CASSLGATNEKLFF
v_gene: TRBV27; d_gene: .; abundance: once; j_gene: TRBJ1-1; CDR3aa: CASRNRGTEAFF
v_gene: TRBV13; d_gene: .; abundance: .; j_gene: TRBJ1-1; CDR3aa: CASSLHREAEAFF
v_gene: TRBV19; d_gene: TRBD2; abundance: few; j_gene: TRBJ2-1; CDR3aa: CASSPTSGKTSYNEQFF
v_gene: TRBV5-1; d_gene: .; abundance: .; j_gene: TRBJ1-1; CDR3aa: CASSAQGVLTEAFF
v_gene: TRBV2; d_gene: .; abundance: .; j_gene: TRBJ1-2; CDR3aa: CASSDVGQVGYTF
v_gene: TRBV7-9; d_gene: .; abundance: .; j_gene: TRBJ1-2; CDR3aa: CASSQWIRDYGYTF
v_gene: TRBV2; d_gene: TRBD1; abundance: many; j_gene: TRBJ2-3; CDR3aa: CASAGQGVGDTQYF
v_gene: TRBV5-8; d_gene: .; abundance: .; j_gene: TRBJ2-3; CDR3aa: CASSPRWMEADTQYF